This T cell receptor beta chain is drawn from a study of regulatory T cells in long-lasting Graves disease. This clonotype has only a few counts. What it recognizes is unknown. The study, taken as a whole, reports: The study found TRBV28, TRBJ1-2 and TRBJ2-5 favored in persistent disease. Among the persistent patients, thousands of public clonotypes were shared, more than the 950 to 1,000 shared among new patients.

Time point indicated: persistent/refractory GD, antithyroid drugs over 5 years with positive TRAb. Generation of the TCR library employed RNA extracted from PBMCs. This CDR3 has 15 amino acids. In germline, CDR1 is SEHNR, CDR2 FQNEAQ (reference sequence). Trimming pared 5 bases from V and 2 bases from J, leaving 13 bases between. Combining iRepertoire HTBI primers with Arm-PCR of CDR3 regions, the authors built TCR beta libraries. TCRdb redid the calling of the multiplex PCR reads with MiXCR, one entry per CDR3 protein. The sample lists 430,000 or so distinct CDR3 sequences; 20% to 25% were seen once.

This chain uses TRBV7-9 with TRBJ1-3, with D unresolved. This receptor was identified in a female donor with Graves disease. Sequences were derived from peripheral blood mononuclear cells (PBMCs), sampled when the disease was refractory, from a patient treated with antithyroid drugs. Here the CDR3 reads CASSPDLAAGNTIYF. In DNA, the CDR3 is TGTGCCAGCAGCCCCGACCTTGCGGCTGGAAACACCATATATTTT.